This TCR beta chain emerged from a study of shared clonotypes between healthy human individuals. Assay used: immunoSEQ multiplex PCR; TCRdb lists only in-frame clones, some missing. The sample has about 2.1 million clones; just over 90% are singletons. CD8 cells regarded as naive lacked CD45RO, were positively chosen for CCR7, and omitted terminally differentiated effector memory CD45RA+ cells. The TCR sequence derives from a young man in good health. Some clones in this sample may be carry-over from other donors' samples. The sample comprised naive CD8+ T cells from PBMCs.

The CDR3 loop is CASTDAHEQYF. Here the CDR3 DNA reads TGTGCCAGCACCGACGCCCACGAGCAGTACTTC. The chain links TRBV5-4 to TRBJ2-7; D call uncertain. Trimming cost V 6 bases and J 5 bases, with 9 bases left between them. This CDR3 spans 11 amino acids. The germline V gene has CDR1 SGHNT and CDR2 YYREEE (reference sequence).